What follows describes a single T cell receptor (beta chain). The V gene end was trimmed by 1 base and the J gene end by 4 bases; junction bases not matched to a gene: 16. CDR1 GTSNPN and CDR2 SVGIG come from the germline V gene (reference sequence). This CDR3 spans 18 amino acids. This sample was included in a study of blood T cell repertoires in COVID-19. In the study overall: The United States, Italy and Spain were the sources of the acute and convalescent COVID-19 samples.

In the source study's methods: Counts of nucleated cells, estimated from reference gene primer amplification, were obtained. TCRdb's table, derived via immunoSEQ multiplex PCR, lists solely in-frame clones and lacks some. V, J and clone size reflect that table, while D and trimming were determined from the DNA. The table shows 170,000 or so clones, with 85% occurring only once. Adults between about 18 and 95 years of age took part from fewer than 30 US areas. Either two negative PCRs, clearance, or symptom resolution qualified Cohort 3 donors as recovered. The sample taken for sequencing was PBMCs or T cells enriched from blood (not recorded which). This clonotype was obtained from a man aged 35 to 55 who had recovered from COVID-19. This chain joins TRBV30 and TRBJ1-2; 9 positions agree with TRBD1. The CDR3 region has the DNA TGTGCCTGGAGTGCCCTCCCCTTCCGGGACAGGGTGGTCTATGGCTACACCTTC. As protein: CAWSALPFRDRVVYGYTF.